This TCR beta chain was obtained from a study of response to subunit inactivated influenza vaccine. TCRdb reanalysed the RT-PCR reads using MiXCR and keeps one entry per CDR3 protein. The repertoire holds 530,000 or so distinct CDR3 sequences, with about 25% as singletons. The CDR3 extends over 14 amino acids. CDR1 is MNHNS, CDR2 SASEGT, per germline. Trimming cost V 7 bases and J 5 bases; bases outside gene matches: 11. This receptor was identified in a man aged 50 to 60 who received an inactivated influenza vaccine. The specimen was CD4+ T cells sorted from PBMCs, collected roughly 5 days after vaccination. V usage is TRBV6-1 and J usage is TRBJ2-7; 7 bases fit TRBD1. CDR3 sequence: CASTTTGKGHEQYF. CDR3 bases: TGTGCCAGCACCACGACAGGGAAGGGCCACGAGCAGTACTTC.